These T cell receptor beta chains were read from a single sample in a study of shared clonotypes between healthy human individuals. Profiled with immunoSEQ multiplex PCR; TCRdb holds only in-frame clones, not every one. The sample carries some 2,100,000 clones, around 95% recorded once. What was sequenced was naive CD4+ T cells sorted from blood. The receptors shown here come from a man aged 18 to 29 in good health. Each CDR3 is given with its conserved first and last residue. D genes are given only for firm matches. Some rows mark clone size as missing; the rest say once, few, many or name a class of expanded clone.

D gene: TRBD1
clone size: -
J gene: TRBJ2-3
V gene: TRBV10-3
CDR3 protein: CAISGTGKTDTQYF
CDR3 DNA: TGTGCCATCAGTGGGACAGGGAAGACAGATACGCAGTATTTT

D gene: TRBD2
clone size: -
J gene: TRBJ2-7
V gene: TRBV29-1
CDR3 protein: CSVSGGAYEQYF
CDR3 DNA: TGCAGCGTTAGCGGGGGAGCCTACGAGCAGTACTTC

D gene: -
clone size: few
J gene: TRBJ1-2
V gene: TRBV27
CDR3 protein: CASSLGGDGGYTF
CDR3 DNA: TGTGCCAGCAGTTTAGGAGGGGACGGTGGCTACACCTTC

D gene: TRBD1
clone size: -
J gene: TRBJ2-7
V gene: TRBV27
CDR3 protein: CASSLDDRGVYEQYF
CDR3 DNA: TGTGCCAGCAGTTTGGACGACAGGGGGGTTTACGAGCAGTACTTC

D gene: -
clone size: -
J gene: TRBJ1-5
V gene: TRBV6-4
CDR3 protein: CASSGARTAVLNQPQHF
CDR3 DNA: TGTGCCAGCAGTGGGGCCCGGACGGCCGTCCTCAATCAGCCCCAGCATTTT

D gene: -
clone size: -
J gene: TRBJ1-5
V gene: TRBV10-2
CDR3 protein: CASSGTVQPNQPQHF
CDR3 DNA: TGCGCCAGCAGTGGTACGGTCCAGCCGAATCAGCCCCAGCATTTT

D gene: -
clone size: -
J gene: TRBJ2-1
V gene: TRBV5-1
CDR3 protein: CASSTRPGGNEQFF
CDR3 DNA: TGCGCCAGCAGCACCAGGCCCGGTGGGAATGAGCAGTTCTTC

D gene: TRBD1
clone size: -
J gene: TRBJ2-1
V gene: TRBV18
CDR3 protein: CANSVTLGQGHNEQFF
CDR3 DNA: TGTGCCAACTCAGTTACGTTGGGACAGGGGCACAATGAGCAGTTCTTC

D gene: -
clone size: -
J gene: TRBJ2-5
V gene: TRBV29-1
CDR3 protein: CSVGEGADLAKQYF
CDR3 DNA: TGCAGCGTTGGGGAAGGAGCGGATCTCGCGAAGCAGTACTTC

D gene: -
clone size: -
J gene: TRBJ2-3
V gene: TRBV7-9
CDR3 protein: CASSQGPVEF
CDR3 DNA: TGTGCCAGCAGCCAGGGACCTGTCGAGTTT

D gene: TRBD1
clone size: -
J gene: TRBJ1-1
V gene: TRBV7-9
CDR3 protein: CASSPGQGNPHTEAFF
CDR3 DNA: TGTGCCAGCAGCCCCGGACAGGGTAATCCCCACACTGAAGCTTTCTTT

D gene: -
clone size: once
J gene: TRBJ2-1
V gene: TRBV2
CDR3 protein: CATKQGREFDNEQFF
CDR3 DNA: TGTGCCACTAAGCAGGGGCGGGAGTTCGACAATGAGCAGTTCTTC

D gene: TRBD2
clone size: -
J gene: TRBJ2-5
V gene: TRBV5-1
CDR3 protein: CASSPGASGTGETQYF
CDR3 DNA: TGCGCCAGCAGCCCGGGCGCTAGCGGGACCGGAGAGACCCAGTACTTC

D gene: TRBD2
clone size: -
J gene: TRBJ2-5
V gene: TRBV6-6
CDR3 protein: CASSWTSGGQETQYF
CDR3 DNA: TGTGCCAGCAGTTGGACTAGCGGGGGTCAAGAGACCCAGTACTTC

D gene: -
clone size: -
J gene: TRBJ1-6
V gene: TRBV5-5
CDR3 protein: CASSGRDQPSSYNSPLHF
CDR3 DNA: TGTGCCAGCAGCGGGAGGGACCAACCGAGCTCCTATAATTCACCCCTCCACTTT

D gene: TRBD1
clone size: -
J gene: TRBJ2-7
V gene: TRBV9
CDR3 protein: CASSAGTGLLYEQYF
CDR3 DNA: TGTGCCAGCAGCGCCGGGACAGGTTTACTTTACGAGCAGTACTTC

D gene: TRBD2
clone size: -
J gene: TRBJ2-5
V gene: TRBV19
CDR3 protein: CASSYPSTSGLGETQYF
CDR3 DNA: TGTGCCAGTAGTTACCCCTCCACTAGCGGGCTCGGGGAGACCCAGTACTTC

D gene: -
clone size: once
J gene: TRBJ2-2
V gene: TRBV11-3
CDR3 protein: CASSRNTGELFF
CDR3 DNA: TGTGCCAGCAGCCGGAACACCGGGGAGCTGTTTTTT

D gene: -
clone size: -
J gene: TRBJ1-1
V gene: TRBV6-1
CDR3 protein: CASSEDGNTEAFF
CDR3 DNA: TGTGCCAGCAGTGAAGACGGGAACACTGAAGCTTTCTTT

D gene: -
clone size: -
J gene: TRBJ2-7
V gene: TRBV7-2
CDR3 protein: CASSLDRDVNEQYF
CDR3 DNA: TGTGCCAGCAGCTTAGACAGGGATGTCAACGAGCAGTACTTC

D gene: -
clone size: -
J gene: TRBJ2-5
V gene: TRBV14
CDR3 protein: CASSPWIGTDGAETQYF
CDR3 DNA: TGTGCCAGCAGCCCTTGGATTGGGACTGATGGGGCAGAGACCCAGTACTTC

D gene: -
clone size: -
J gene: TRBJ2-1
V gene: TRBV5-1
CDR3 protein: CASSLGRVVNEQFF
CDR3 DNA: TGCGCCAGCAGCTTAGGCAGGGTTGTCAATGAGCAGTTCTTC

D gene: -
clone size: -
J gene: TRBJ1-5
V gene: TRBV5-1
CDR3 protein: CASSLSSNSNQPQHF
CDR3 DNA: TGCGCCAGCAGCTTGAGCTCCAATAGCAATCAGCCCCAGCATTTT

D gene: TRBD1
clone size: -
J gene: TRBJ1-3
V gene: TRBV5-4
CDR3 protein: CASSLGDRGFAGNTIYF
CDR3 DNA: TGTGCCAGCAGCTTGGGGGACAGGGGGTTTGCTGGAAACACCATATATTTT

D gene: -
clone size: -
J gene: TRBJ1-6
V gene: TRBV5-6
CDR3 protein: CASSLFGQGNSPLHF
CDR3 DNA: TGTGCCAGCAGCTTGTTCGGCCAGGGGAATTCACCCCTCCACTTT

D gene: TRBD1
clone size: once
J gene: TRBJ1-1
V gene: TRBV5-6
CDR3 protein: CASIETGQEPFGAFF
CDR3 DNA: TGTGCCAGCATCGAGACGGGACAGGAGCCGTTTGGAGCTTTCTTT

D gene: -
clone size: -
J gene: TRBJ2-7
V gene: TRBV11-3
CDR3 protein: CASSRGDHEQYF
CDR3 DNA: TGTGCCAGCAGCCGCGGAGACCACGAGCAGTACTTC

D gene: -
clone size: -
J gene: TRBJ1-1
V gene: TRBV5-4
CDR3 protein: CASSLDMGRDTEAFF
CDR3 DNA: TGTGCCAGCAGCTTGGATATGGGGCGGGACACTGAAGCTTTCTTT

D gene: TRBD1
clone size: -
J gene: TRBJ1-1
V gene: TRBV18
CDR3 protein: CASSPLQGANTEAFF
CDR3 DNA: TGTGCCAGCTCACCCCTACAGGGGGCTAACACTGAAGCTTTCTTT

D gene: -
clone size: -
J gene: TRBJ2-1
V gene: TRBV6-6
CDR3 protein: CASSYPGANNEQFF
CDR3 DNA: TGTGCCAGCAGTTACCCCGGGGCCAACAATGAGCAGTTCTTC

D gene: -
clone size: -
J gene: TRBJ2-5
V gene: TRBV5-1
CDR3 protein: CASSSPGPIEETQYF
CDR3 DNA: TGCGCCAGCAGCTCCCCCGGGCCCATTGAAGAGACCCAGTACTTC

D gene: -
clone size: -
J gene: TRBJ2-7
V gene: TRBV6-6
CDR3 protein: CASYRAQAYEQYF
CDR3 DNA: TGTGCCAGTTACAGGGCGCAGGCCTACGAGCAGTACTTC

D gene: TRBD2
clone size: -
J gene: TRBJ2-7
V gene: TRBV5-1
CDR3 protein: CASSLAGGPSHEQYF
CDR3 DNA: TGCGCCAGCAGCTTAGCGGGAGGGCCATCACACGAGCAGTACTTC

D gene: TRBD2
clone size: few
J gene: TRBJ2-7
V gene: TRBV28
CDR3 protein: CASRPTSGEYYEQYF
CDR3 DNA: TGTGCCAGCAGACCCACTAGCGGCGAATACTACGAGCAGTACTTC

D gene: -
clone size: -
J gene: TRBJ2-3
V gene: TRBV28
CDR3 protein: CASSLSRLGADTQYF
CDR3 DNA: TGTGCCAGCAGTTTAAGCCGTTTGGGGGCAGATACGCAGTATTTT

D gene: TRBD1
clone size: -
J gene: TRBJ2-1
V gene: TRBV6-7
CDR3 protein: CASSCGDRGEHNEQFF
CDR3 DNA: TGTGCCAGCAGTTGTGGGGACAGGGGCGAACATAATGAGCAGTTCTTC

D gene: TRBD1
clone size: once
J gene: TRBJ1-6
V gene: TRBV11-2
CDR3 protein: CASSSGGGRYSPLHF
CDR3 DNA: TGTGCCAGCAGTTCAGGGGGCGGACGATATTCACCCCTCCACTTT